The 3 T cell receptor beta chains listed next were all sequenced from one sample in a study of blood T cell repertoires in COVID-19. Clones were read by immunoSEQ multiplex PCR, and TCRdb kept only the in-frame ones, dropping some. The sample lists 300,000 to 450,000 clones, 85% to 90% seen once, with 0.85% to 1.3% in the top ten. Sequenced input: PBMCs or T cells enriched from blood (not recorded which). The source of these receptors is a woman aged 25 to 39 who had been exposed to COVID-19.

V gene TRBV9 combines with J gene TRBJ2-7; perhaps TRBD1 as D (5 bases). The ends were cut back, 0 bases at V and 6 bases at J, with 16 bases in the middle. This CDR3 is built from 15 residues. Germline-derived CDR1 and CDR2 are SGDLS and YYNGEE. CDR3 DNA sequence: TGTGCCAGCAGCGTAGCTGGACACGTTGATCGCGAGCAGTACTTC. Translation gives CASSVAGHVDREQYF.

V usage is TRBV7-9 and J usage is TRBJ1-1, with unresolved D. CDR3 length equals 15 residues. The germline CDR1 and CDR2 sequences are SEHNR and FQNEAQ (reference sequence). Trimming removed 3 bases at V and 4 bases at J, with 15 bases between. The CDR3 DNA is TGTGCCAGCAGCTTTTGGGTTCGAGGGTCCACTGAAGCTTTCTTT. The encoded protein is CASSFWVRGSTEAFF.

V gene TRBV10-3 combines with J gene TRBJ1-6; 8 bases are shared with TRBD1. This CDR3 has 15 residues. V was clipped by 6 bases and J by 7 bases; unmatched bases: 8. CDR1 ENHRY and CDR2 SYGVKD come from the germline V gene. For the CDR3, the DNA is TGTGCCATCAGAGGGGCCGGGACAGGAAATTCACCCCTCCACTTT. This codes for CAIRGAGTGNSPLHF.